A selection of T cell receptor beta chains follows, all from one sample in a study of cytomegalovirus exposure and HLA in healthy donors. Generated by immunoSEQ multiplex PCR, the TCRdb table keeps only in-frame clones and is missing some. The sample consists of approximately 64,000 clones, roughly 91% of them appearing once. Sequences were obtained from PBMCs. The receptors shown here come from a woman aged 18 to 35 in good health and CMV-seronegative. Both conserved end residues are part of each CDR3.

>14|TRBV10-2|TRBJ2-2
CASSETSGHRELFF
>16|TRBV7-9|TRBJ2-7
CASSFMPGQGGYEQYF
>14|TRBV29-1|TRBJ2-7
CSARDRGSYEEQYF
>16|TRBV5-6|TRBJ2-7
CASSFYPREVGDEQYF
>14|TRBV5-1|TRBJ2-1
CASSSGQGANEQFF
>14|TRBV30|TRBJ2-5
CAWGKGLTVETQYF
>15|TRBV15|TRBJ2-7
CATSRGGASGYEQYF
>15|TRBV7-2|TRBJ1-2
CASSLRDSFPLGYTF
>17|TRBV18|TRBJ2-1
CASSPISGTRGDNEQFF
>15|TRBV28|TRBJ2-3
CASRELAGGRNTQYF
>13|TRBV5-1|TRBJ2-3
CASSFTGGDTQYF
>16|TRBV30|TRBJ1-1
CAWRSGTALGNTEAFF
>15|TRBV5-1|TRBJ2-7
CASSLWTSGVYEQYF
>16|TRBV5-1|TRBJ2-1
CASSLEGTGGGNEQFF
>14|TRBV18|TRBJ1-5
CASSPSGQNQPQHF
>15|TRBV7-2|TRBJ1-2
CASSLGGHRSYGYTF
>14|TRBV9|TRBJ2-3
CASSEQTGVDTQYF
>14|TRBV7-6|TRBJ2-7
CASSQRDTSYEQYF
>13|TRBV30|TRBJ1-4
CAWETDRNEKLFF
>17|TRBV7-2|TRBJ2-2
CASSLEIAEADTGELFF
>15|TRBV7-8|TRBJ2-7
CASSLAVDRGFEQYF
>16|TRBV7-9|TRBJ2-1
CASRPGLAGAYNEQFF
>17|TRBV23-1|TRBJ2-7
CARSRLAGVCGSYEQYF
>15|TRBV4-2|TRBJ1-3
CASSQAGLFGNTIYF
>13|TRBV2|TRBJ2-5
CASRGTTHITQYF
>15|TRBV27|TRBJ2-2
CASSLLGQGTGELFF
>15|TRBV4-1|TRBJ2-7
CASSQVERPGYEQYF
>17|TRBV9|TRBJ2-7
CASSASTHGTASVEQYF
>13|TRBV4-2|TRBJ2-7
CASSLLQGYEQYF
>13|TRBV30|TRBJ2-4
CAWGQGIQNIQYF
>14|TRBV27|TRBJ2-7
CASSLRALAYEQYF
>17|TRBV5-1|TRBJ2-3
CASSLGGLAGDTDTQYF
>15|TRBV11-2|TRBJ2-1
CASSPMGTSFDEQFF
>13|TRBV6-5|TRBJ1-1
CASSLNRVAEAFF
>17|TRBV7-6|TRBJ2-7
CASSLAVSVVSPSEQYF
>13|TRBV11-2|TRBJ2-7
CASSTAQAYEQYF
>16|TRBV5-1|TRBJ2-7
CASSRLAGVGTYEQYF
>13|TRBV7-3|TRBJ2-7
CASSRDTSGEQYF
>12|TRBV6-1|TRBJ2-7
CASSDDSYEQYF
>14|TRBV23-1|TRBJ1-2
CASSQGLIGAGYTF
>13|TRBV5-6|TRBJ1-2
CASSSYFISGYTF
>14|TRBV14|TRBJ2-7
CASSQNRGTYEQYF
>15|TRBV7-9|TRBJ2-5
CASTPLGQGGETQYF
>16|TRBV5-1|TRBJ2-3
CASSLGSGTSTDTQYF
>19|TRBV5-6|TRBJ2-1
CASRELAGGVLTPNNEQFF
>18|TRBV14|TRBJ2-2
CASSQVKRGATWTGELFF
>16|TRBV5-1|TRBJ2-3
CASSPAGGAPVDTQYF
>15|TRBV30|TRBJ2-5
CAWKRLAGGQETQYF
>17|TRBV27|TRBJ2-3
CASSLFGLAGRTDTQYF
>15|TRBV7-9|TRBJ2-7
CASSHPGLARDEQYF